This entry is about one T cell receptor beta chain. Its antigen remains unidentified. The entry originates in a study of blood T cells in healthy people across ages. Study as a whole: In model experiments, template switching was able to capture about one barcoded beta molecule for every two T cells that were present. Study conclusions and caveats: Roughly linear age-related decline in beta diversity appeared, significant by age roughly 40.

This CDR3 contains 14 residues. CDR1 and CDR2 (germline): SGDLS, YYNGEE. Trimming shortened V by 0 bases and J by 8 bases, and 13 bases separated the two germline ends. A second PCR of about 6 to 11 cycles used a sample-barcoded 5' primer and a J-beta primer mix. TCRdb re-analysed the 5' RACE reads in MiXCR, keeping a single row per CDR3 protein. This sample carries about 680,000 distinct CDR3 sequences, about half of them seen once, and the ten largest clones take around a third. Sequenced sample: blood. The chain couples TRBV9 to TRBJ2-3, with D possibly being TRBD2 (5 bases). The source is a woman between 55 and 75 years old in good health. The CDR3 is CASSVESAGVTQYF. Here the CDR3 DNA reads TGTGCCAGCAGCGTAGAATCAGCCGGGGTTACGCAGTATTTT. Using reference TRBV9 and TRBJ2-3 for the parts outside the CDR3, the full variable domain is DSGVTQTPKHLITATGQRVTLRCSPRSGDLSVYWYQQSLDQGLQFLIQYYNGEERAKGNILERFSAQQFPDLHSELNLSSLELGDSALYFCASSVESAGVTQYFGPGTRLTVL.